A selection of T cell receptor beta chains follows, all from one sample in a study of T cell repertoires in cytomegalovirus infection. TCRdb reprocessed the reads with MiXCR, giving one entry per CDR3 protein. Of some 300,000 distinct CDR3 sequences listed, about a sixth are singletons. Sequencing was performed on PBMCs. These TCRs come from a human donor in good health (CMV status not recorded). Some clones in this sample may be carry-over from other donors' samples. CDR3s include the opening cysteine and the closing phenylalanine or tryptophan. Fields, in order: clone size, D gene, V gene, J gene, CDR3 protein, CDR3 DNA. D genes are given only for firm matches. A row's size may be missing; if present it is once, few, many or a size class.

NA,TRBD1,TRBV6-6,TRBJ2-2,CASSYRGQGFTGELFF,TGTGCCAGCAGTTACCGGGGACAGGGTTTTACCGGGGAGCTGTTTTTT
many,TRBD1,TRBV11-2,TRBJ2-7,CASSPNRGEGEQYF,TGTGCCAGCAGCCCAAACAGGGGAGAGGGCGAGCAGTACTTC
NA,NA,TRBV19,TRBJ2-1,CASSFNRGQFF,TGTGCCAGTAGTTTCAACCGGGGGCAGTTCTTC
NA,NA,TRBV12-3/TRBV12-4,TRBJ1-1,CASSFSPSPEAFF,TGTGCCAGCAGTTTTTCGCCATCTCCCGAAGCTTTCTTT
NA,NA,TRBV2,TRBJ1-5,CASSEVSRNQPQHF,TGTGCCAGCAGTGAGGTTAGTAGGAACCAGCCCCAGCATTTT
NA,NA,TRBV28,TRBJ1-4,CASRGWGTTNEKLFF,TGTGCCAGCAGGGGGTGGGGGACAACTAATGAAAAACTGTTTTTT
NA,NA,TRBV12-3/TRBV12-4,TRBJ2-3,CASSLALQGGVTDTQYF,TGTGCCAGCAGTTTAGCGCTACAGGGAGGAGTCACAGATACGCAGTATTTT
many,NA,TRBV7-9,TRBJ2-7,CASSSHRVVAYEQYF,TGTGCCAGCAGCTCGCACAGGGTTGTCGCCTACGAGCAGTACTTC
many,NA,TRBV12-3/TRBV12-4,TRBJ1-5,CASSLMGSNQPQHF,TGTGCCAGCAGTTTGATGGGAAGCAATCAGCCCCAGCATTTT
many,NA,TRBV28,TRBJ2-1,CASSLGAGRLSYNEQFF,TGTGCCAGCAGTTTGGGGGCAGGACGACTCTCCTACAATGAGCAGTTCTTC
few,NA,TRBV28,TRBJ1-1,CASDTLSTEAFF,TGTGCCAGCGACACGCTATCGACTGAAGCTTTCTTT
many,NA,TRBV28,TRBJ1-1,CASKKDNTEAFF,TGTGCCAGCAAAAAGGATAACACTGAAGCTTTCTTT
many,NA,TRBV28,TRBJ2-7,CASSLPTGSREQYF,TGTGCCAGCAGTTTACCCACAGGGAGCCGCGAGCAGTACTTC
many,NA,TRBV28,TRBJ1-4,CASSVPGTNEKLFF,TGTGCCAGCTCTGTCCCCGGAACTAATGAAAAACTGTTTTTT
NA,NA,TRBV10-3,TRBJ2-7,CAISEMDYEQYF,TGTGCCATCAGTGAAATGGACTACGAGCAGTACTTC
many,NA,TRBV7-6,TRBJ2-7,CASSLRGSEDGEQYF,TGTGCCAGCAGCTTACGGGGATCTGAAGATGGCGAGCAGTACTTC
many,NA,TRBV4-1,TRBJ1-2,CASSQTPSAGMGYGYTF,TGCGCCAGCAGCCAGACCCCAAGCGCGGGAATGGGCTATGGCTACACCTTC
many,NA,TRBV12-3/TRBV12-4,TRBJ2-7,CASSTGSYEQYF,TGTGCCAGCAGTACCGGGTCCTACGAGCAGTACTTC
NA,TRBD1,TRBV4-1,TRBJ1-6,CASSQEGTANSPLHF,TGCGCCAGCAGCCAAGAAGGGACAGCGAATTCACCCCTCCACTTT
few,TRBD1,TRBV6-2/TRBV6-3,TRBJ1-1,CASTPRGPEAFF,TGTGCCAGCACTCCGAGGGGGCCTGAAGCTTTCTTT
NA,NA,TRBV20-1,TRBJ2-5,CSARLLTETQYF,TGCAGTGCTAGACTGCTTACGGAGACCCAGTACTTC
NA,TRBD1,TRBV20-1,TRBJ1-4,CSAETGRTNEKLFF,TGCAGTGCCGAGACAGGGCGAACTAATGAAAAACTGTTTTTT
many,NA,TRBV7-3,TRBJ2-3,CASSLNDRDTQYF,TGTGCCAGCAGCTTAAACGATAGAGATACGCAGTATTTT
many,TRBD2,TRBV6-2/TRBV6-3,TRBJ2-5,CASSPTSAEPQETQYF,TGTGCCAGCAGTCCGACTAGCGCGGAACCCCAAGAGACCCAGTACTTC
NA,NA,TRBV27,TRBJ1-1,CASTNRVNTEAFF,TGTGCCAGCACCAACAGGGTGAACACTGAAGCTTTCTTT
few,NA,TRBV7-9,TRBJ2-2,CASSQRQASNTGELFF,TGTGCCAGCAGCCAGAGACAGGCCTCGAACACCGGGGAGCTGTTTTTT
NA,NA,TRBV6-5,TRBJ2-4,CASSDLRVAGGKNIQYF,TGTGCCAGCAGTGATCTCAGGGTCGCAGGAGGCAAAAACATTCAGTACTTC
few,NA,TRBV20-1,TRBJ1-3,CSARGTRNTIYF,TGCAGTGCTAGGGGCACGCGAAACACCATATATTTT
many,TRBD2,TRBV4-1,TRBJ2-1,CASSRSGTSGARTYNEQFF,TGCGCCAGCAGCCGATCGGGGACTAGCGGGGCCCGAACCTACAATGAGCAGTTCTTC
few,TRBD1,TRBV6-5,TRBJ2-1,CASSYSGQGSYEQFF,TGTGCCAGCAGTTATTCGGGACAGGGGAGTTATGAGCAGTTCTTC
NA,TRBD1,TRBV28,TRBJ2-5,CASSFQGALGRTQETQYF,TGTGCCAGCAGTTTCCAGGGGGCGCTGGGGCGAACACAAGAGACCCAGTACTTC
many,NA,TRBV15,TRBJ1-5,CATSRDGPQPQHF,TGTGCCACCAGCAGAGATGGTCCTCAGCCCCAGCATTTT
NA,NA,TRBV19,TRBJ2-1,CATIRQGSSYNEQFF,TGTGCCACCATACGGCAGGGGAGCTCCTACAATGAGCAGTTCTTC
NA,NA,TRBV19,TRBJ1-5,CASSSLRGQPQHF,TGTGCCAGCAGCAGTCTCCGAGGTCAGCCCCAGCATTTT
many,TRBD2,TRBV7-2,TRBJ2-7,CASGGGGGSAYEQYF,TGTGCCAGCGGCGGCGGCGGGGGGTCCGCCTACGAGCAGTACTTC
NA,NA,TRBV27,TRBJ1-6,CASSPVALYNSPLHF,TGTGCCAGCAGTCCAGTGGCACTCTATAATTCACCCCTCCACTTT
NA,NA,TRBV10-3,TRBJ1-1,CAISELSDTEAFF,TGTGCCATCAGTGAATTATCGGACACTGAAGCTTTCTTT
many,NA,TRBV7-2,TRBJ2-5,CASSSDARTQYF,TGTGCCAGCAGCTCCGATGCTCGGACCCAGTACTTC
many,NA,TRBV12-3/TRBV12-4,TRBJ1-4,CASSIEEKLFF,TGTGCCAGCAGCATCGAAGAAAAACTGTTTTTT
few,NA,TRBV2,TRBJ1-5,CASARGGNQPQHF,TGTGCCAGCGCGAGGGGAGGCAATCAGCCCCAGCATTTT
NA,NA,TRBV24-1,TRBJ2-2,CATSEPNTGELFF,TGTGCCACCAGTGAACCAAACACCGGGGAGCTGTTTTTT
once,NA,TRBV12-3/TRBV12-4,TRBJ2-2,CASSFSGNGELFF,TGTGCCAGCAGTTTCTCCGGGAACGGGGAGCTGTTTTTT
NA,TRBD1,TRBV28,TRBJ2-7,CASRTGGYEQYF,TGTGCCAGCAGGACAGGGGGCTACGAGCAGTACTTC
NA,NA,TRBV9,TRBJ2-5,CASSVASPPETQYF,TGTGCCAGCAGCGTAGCATCGCCCCCCGAGACCCAGTACTTC
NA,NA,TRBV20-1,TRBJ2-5,CSAPPVPRETQYF,TGCAGTGCACCGCCGGTCCCCAGGGAGACCCAGTACTTC
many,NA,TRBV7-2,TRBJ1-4,CASSPNDPLRMFF,TGTGCCAGCAGCCCTAATGACCCTTTACGGATGTTTTTT
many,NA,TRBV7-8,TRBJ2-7,CASSPPLRMGAHSYEQYF,TGTGCCAGCAGCCCGCCTCTAAGGATGGGGGCCCACTCCTACGAGCAGTACTTC
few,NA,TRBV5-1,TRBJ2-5,CASSLEGLKTQYF,TGCGCCAGCAGCTTGGAAGGGTTAAAGACCCAGTACTTC
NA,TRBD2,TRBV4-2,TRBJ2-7,CASSQALAGYEQYF,TGTGCCAGCAGCCAAGCACTAGCGGGGTACGAGCAGTACTTC
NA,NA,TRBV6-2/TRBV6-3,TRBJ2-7,CASSYPLYEQYF,TGTGCCAGCAGTTATCCCCTCTACGAGCAGTACTTC
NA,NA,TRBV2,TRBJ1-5,CASSEWGMNQPQHF,TGTGCCAGCAGTGAATGGGGCATGAATCAGCCCCAGCATTTT
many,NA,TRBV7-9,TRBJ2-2,CASSLVPVNTGELFF,TGTGCCAGCAGCTTAGTCCCAGTGAACACCGGGGAGCTGTTTTTT
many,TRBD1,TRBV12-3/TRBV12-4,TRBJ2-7,CASSLEGTAAYEQYF,TGTGCCAGCAGTTTAGAGGGGACAGCAGCCTACGAGCAGTACTTC
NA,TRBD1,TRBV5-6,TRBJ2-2,CASSLVWAGGVGTGELFF,TGTGCCAGCAGCTTGGTTTGGGCAGGGGGCGTCGGCACCGGGGAGCTGTTTTTT
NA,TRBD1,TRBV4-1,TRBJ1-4,CASSQDPDRGRVTNEKLFF,TGCGCCAGCAGCCAAGATCCGGACAGGGGGCGGGTAACTAATGAAAAACTGTTTTTT
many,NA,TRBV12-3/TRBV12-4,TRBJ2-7,CASSLRDTYEQYF,TGTGCCAGCAGTTTAAGAGATACCTACGAGCAGTACTTC
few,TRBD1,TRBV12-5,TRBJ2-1,CASARDRANNEQFF,TGTGCTAGTGCCAGGGACAGGGCAAACAATGAGCAGTTCTTC